What follows describes a single T cell receptor beta chain. The antigen it binds to is not known. Per-base quality was not reported, and no clone a single base away is much larger than it. The data belong to a study of beta chain features in type 1 diabetes (dated 2018 in TCRdb). Context from the whole study: Mean age, gender distribution, total cell number and subset yield did not differ between patients and healthy donors. A total of about 99,000,000 sorted cells were examined across all samples, and RNA yield correlated strongly with the number of cells per subset. Whereas all 30 or so donors provided naive and central memory subsets, regulatory and stem cell-like memory subsets were isolated from just 8 patients and about 8 healthy donors. The study compared the TCRB repertoires of sorted circulating CD4+ T cell subsets in recently diagnosed type 1 diabetes patients with those in matched healthy donors. What the authors observed across the whole study: A moderate but significant shortening of TCRB CDR3 length was observed in type 1 diabetes patients in all four CD4+ subsets. HLA sub-analyses involved small numbers of individuals, so any influence of HLA type on TCRB rearrangement remained unresolved. At VDJ recombination sites, type 1 diabetes patients had fewer insertions and more deleted nucleotides, which implies abnormalities in thymic rearrangement. Shorter templates might have been favored by PCR, but patient and control samples were amplified and corrected together, so both groups would have been affected equally by any skew. Naive, central memory and regulatory TCRB repertoires appeared to be more similar among patients than among healthy donors. Because cDNA rather than genomic DNA was sequenced, highly expressing activated cells could have been over-represented, although no difference in activation and CD3 levels was found between groups.

All of the isolated RNA was reverse transcribed with the High Capacity cDNA Reverse Transcription Kit, so expressed TCRB transcripts were sequenced. Naive, central memory and regulatory T cell samples underwent deep immunoSEQ sequencing, averaging around 3.6 million total reads per sample. After sorted cells were lysed in RLT buffer, RNA was extracted with DNase-treated RNeasy Micro or Mini kits, with the choice depending on cell number. Each cell subset was processed separately to prevent cross-contamination, with patient and healthy donor samples processed together. The immunoSEQ multiplex PCR was used to amplify TCRB sequences from cDNA, yielding 87-bp fragments that span the CDR3 region. Sequencing of the amplicons was performed on the Illumina HiSeq platform. In the paper's pipeline: Synthetic template baselines were used to correct PCR bias computationally, reads within Hamming distance 2 were collapsed, and singletons that could not be merged were discarded. Reads were aligned to IMGT to assign V, D and J genes, CDR3 length, and insertions or deletions at six rearrangement sites. Clonotype counts were normalized to sorted cell number within each subset before computing true diversity and Gini coefficients with the tcR R package. Repertoire sharing was quantified using the overlap coefficient calculated on TCRB nucleotide sequences. Out-of-frame TCRB sequences from naive cells were analyzed to stand in for the pre-selection repertoire. Not all clones reach the TCRdb copy of this immuneACCESS table, which keeps in-frame sequences only. Checked studies attribute under half of the gap to unresolved V genes and leave the rest unexplained. V, J and clone size are those of that table, while D and trimming were read from the DNA. The sample contains around 360,000 clones, around 12% of them found a single time. Around 0.01% of the sample is held by the ten biggest clonotypes.

Sequences MDHEN (CDR1) and SYDVKM (CDR2) are obtained from the germline V gene. Counted from cysteine to phenylalanine, this CDR3 has 13 amino acids. Only CDR3 DNA remains: 39 bases, in frame from the first base. V gives up 7 bases and J gives up 5 bases, and the segment between their germline ends measures 14 bases. Each donor gave one peripheral blood draw, approximately 110 mL on average, collected into heparinised tubes. Naive, central memory, regulatory and stem cell-like memory CD4+ T cells were sorted on a BD FACSAria II using a panel including CD45RO, CCR7, CD25, CD127, CD95 and CD27. A purity above 95% was achieved for all sorted populations. PBMCs were isolated immediately by Lymphoprep density gradient centrifugation and stained directly without culture. Samples were stained and sorted in pairs, with one healthy donor and one patient per experiment, so that batch effects were minimized.

The sequence was obtained from a woman under 30 with type 1 diabetes. Specimen: naive CD4+ T cells from blood. The cell subset or site label, read with the paper, signifies: true naive CD4+ T cells. The V and J genes are TRBV28 and TRBJ1-2, with TRBD1 as a weak D call on 5 bases. The CDR3 protein sequence reads: CASTTDREYGYTF. The base sequence is TGTGCCAGCACCACAGACAGAGAATATGGCTACACCTTC.